This section outlines one T cell receptor beta chain sequence together with its context. The table came from immunoSEQ multiplex PCR; TCRdb's copy has only in-frame clones and leaves some out. This sample yields about 130,000 clones, of which roughly 87% are seen a single time; less than 8.5% belongs to the top ten. The data are from a study of blood T cell repertoires in COVID-19. CDR1 and CDR2 from the germline V gene are SGHRS and YFSETQ. The CDR3 spans 15 residues. Trimming left V 3 bases short and J 0 bases short, with 11 bases between. Material: peripheral blood. The TCR was taken from a man older than 75 with active or convalescent COVID-19. This chain links TRBV5-1 with TRBJ2-3, with D perhaps TRBD2 (6 bases). CDR3 amino acids: CASSSGGISTDTQYF. CDR3 coding DNA: TGCGCCAGCAGCTCTGGGGGGATTAGCACAGATACGCAGTATTTT.